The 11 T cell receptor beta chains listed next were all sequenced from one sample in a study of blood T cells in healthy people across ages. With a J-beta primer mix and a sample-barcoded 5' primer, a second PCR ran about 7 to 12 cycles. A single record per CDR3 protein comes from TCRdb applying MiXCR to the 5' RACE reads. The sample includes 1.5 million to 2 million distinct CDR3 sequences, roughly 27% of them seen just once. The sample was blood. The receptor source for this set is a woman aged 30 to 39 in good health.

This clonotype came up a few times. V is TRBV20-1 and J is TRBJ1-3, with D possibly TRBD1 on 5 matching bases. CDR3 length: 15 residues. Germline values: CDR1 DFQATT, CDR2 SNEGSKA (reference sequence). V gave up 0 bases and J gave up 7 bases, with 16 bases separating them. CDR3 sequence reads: CSARDPQAPENTIYF. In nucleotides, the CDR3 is TGCAGTGCTAGAGATCCACAGGCCCCTGAGAACACCATATATTTT.

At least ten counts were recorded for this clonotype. The CDR3 DNA reads TGTGCCAGCAGCTTAGCGGGGTATTCCTATGGCTACACCTTC. It yields the protein CASSLAGYSYGYTF. The chain has TRBV7-9 and TRBJ1-2, with unresolved D. The CDR3 covers 14 residues. The V end was cut by 0 bases, the J end by 4 bases, with 9 bases between. Germline CDR1 and CDR2: SEHNR and FQNEAQ (reference sequence).

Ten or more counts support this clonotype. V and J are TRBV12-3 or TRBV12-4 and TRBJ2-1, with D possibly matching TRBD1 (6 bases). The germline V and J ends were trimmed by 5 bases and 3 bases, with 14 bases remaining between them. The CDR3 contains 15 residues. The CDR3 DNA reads TGTGCCAGCAGTCCGGACAGAAGGAGCTACAATGAGCAGTTCTTC. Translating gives CASSPDRRSYNEQFF.

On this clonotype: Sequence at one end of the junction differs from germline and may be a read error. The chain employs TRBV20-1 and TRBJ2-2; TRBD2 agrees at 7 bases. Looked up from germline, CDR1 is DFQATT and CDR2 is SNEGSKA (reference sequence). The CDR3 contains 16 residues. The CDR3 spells CSATVPGGKNTRELFF. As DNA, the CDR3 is TGCAGTGCCACTGTGCCCGGGGGGAAAAACACCAGGGAGCTGTTTTTT.

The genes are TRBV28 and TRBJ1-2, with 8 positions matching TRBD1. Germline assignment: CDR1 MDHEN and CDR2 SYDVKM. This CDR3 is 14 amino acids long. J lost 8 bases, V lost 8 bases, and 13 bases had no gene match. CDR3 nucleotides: TGTGCCAGCTCGTCAGGGGGCCCGCTGGGGGGCTACACCTTC. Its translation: CASSSGGPLGGYTF.

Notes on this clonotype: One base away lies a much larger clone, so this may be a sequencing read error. For the CDR3, the DNA is TGCGCCAGCAGCTTGGTCTTAGCGGGAGGAAACAATGAGCAGTACTTC. Its translation is CASSLVLAGGNNEQYF. The chain uses TRBV5-1 and TRBJ2-5; 10 nucleotides line up with TRBD2. With V trimmed by 0 bases and J by 11 bases, 13 bases remained unmatched. The CDR3 consists of 16 residues. The germline gives CDR1 SGHRS, CDR2 YFSETQ.

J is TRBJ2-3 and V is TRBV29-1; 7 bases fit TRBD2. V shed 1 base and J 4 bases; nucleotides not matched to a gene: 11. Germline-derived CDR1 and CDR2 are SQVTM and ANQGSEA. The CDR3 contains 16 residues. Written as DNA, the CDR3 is TGCAGCGTTGAAGCTGTAGTGGGAGGGCCCTCAGATACGCAGTATTTT. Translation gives CSVEAVVGGPSDTQYF.

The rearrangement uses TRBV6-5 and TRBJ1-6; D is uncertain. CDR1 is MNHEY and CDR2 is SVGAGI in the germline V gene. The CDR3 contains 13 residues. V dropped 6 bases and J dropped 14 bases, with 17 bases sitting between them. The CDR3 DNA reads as TGTGCCAGCAGCTCCCTCGGCTGGAGAACCCTCCACTTT. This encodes CASSSLGWRTLHF.

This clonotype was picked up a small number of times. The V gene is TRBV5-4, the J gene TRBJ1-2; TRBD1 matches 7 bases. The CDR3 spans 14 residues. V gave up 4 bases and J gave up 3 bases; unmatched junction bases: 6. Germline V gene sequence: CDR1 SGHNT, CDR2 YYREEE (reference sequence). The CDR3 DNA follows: TGTGCCAGCAGCCTCCTAGGACAGGACTATGGCTACACCTTC. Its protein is CASSLLGQDYGYTF.

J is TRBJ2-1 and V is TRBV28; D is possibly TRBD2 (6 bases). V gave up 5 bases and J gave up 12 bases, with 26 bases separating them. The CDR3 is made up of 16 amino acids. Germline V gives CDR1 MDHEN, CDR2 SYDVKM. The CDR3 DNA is TGTGCCAGCAGTCCCCTGGAGGGACCCCAACTTATAGGGCAGTTCTTC. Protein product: CASSPLEGPQLIGQFF. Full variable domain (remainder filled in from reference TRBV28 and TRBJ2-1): DVKVTQSSRYLVKRTGEKVFLECVQDMDHENMFWYRQDPGLGLRLIYFSYDVKMKEKGDIPEGYSVSREKKERFSLILESASTNQTSMYLCASSPLEGPQLIGQFFGPGTRLTVL.

This CDR3 reads CASSQSGTYTDTQYF. In DNA, the CDR3 is TGTGCCAGCAGTCAAAGCGGGACTTACACAGATACGCAGTATTTT. The V gene is TRBV6-1, the J gene TRBJ2-3; TRBD2 matches 7 bases. Trimming cost V 5 bases and J 2 bases; bases outside gene matches: 7. Germline V CDR1 and CDR2: MNHNS, SASEGT. This CDR3 has 15 residues.